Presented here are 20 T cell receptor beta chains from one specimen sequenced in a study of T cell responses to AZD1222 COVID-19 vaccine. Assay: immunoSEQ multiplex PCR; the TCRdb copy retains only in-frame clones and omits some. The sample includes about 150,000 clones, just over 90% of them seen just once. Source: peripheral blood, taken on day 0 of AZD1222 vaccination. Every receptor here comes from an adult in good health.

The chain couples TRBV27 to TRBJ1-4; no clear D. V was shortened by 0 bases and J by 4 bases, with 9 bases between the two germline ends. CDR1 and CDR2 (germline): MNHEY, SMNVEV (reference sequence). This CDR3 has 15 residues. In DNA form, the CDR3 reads TGTGCCAGCAGTTTATCGGTGGGTGGTAATGAAAAACTGTTTTTT. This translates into CASSLSVGGNEKLFF.

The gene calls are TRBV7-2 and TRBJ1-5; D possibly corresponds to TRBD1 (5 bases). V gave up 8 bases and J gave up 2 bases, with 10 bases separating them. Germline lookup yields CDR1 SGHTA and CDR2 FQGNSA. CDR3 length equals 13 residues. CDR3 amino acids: CASGGRGNQPQHF. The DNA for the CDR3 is TGTGCCAGCGGGGGGAGAGGCAATCAGCCCCAGCATTTT.

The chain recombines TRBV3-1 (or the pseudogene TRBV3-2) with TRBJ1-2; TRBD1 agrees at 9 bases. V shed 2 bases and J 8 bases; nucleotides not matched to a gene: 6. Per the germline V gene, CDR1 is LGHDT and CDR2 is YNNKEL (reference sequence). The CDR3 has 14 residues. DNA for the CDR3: TGTGCCAGCAGCCAAAGGGACAGGGAGGAGGGCTACACCTTC. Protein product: CASSQRDREEGYTF.

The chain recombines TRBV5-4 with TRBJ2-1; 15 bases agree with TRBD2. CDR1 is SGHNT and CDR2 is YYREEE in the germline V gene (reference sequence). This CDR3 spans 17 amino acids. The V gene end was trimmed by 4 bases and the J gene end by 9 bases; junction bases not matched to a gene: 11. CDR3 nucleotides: TGTGCCAGCAGCCCCCAGCCGGGACTAGCGGGGGGTGGTGAGCAGTTCTTC. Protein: CASSPQPGLAGGGEQFF.

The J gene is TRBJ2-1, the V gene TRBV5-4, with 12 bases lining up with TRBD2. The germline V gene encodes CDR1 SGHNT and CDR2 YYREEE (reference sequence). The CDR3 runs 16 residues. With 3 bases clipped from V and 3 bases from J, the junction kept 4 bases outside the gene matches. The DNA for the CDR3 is TGTGCCAGCAGCTCTTTGACTAGCGGGAGCTACAATGAGCAGTTCTTC. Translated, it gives CASSSLTSGSYNEQFF.

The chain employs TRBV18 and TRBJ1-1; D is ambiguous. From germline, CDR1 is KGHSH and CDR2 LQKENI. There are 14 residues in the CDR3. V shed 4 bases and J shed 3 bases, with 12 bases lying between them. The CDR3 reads CASSLTGRDTEAFF. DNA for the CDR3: TGTGCCAGCTCACTTACGGGTAGGGACACTGAAGCTTTCTTT.

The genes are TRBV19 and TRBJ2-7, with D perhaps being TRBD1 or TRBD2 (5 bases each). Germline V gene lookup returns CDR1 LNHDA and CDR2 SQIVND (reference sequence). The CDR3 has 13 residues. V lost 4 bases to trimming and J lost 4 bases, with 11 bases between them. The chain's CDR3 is CASSTRDLYEQYF. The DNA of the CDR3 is TGTGCCAGTAGTACAAGGGACCTGTACGAGCAGTACTTC.

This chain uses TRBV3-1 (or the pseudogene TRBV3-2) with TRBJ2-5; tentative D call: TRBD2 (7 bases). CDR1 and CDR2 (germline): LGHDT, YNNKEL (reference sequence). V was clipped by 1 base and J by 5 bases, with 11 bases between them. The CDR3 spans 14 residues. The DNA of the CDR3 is TGTGCCAGCAGCCAAGGGACAGCGGGGGAGACCCAGTACTTC. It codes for CASSQGTAGETQYF.

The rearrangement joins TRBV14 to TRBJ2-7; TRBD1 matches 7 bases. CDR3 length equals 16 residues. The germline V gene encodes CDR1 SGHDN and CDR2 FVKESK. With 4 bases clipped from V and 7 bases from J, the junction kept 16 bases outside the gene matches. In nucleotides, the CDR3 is TGTGCCAGCAGCCTCGGGACAGCCTTACGTCCGAGGGAGCAGTACTTC. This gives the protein CASSLGTALRPREQYF. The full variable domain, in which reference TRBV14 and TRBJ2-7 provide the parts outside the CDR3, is EAGVTQFPSHSVIEKGQTVTLRCDPISGHDNLYWYRRVMGKEIKFLLHFVKESKQDESGMPNNRFLAERTGGTYSTLKVQPAELEDSGVYFCASSLGTALRPREQYFGPGTRLTVT.

CDR3 sequence reads: CASSSLGDNNEKLFF. Written as DNA, the CDR3 is TGTGCCAGCAGCTCGCTAGGGGACAATAATGAAAAACTGTTTTTT. V and J are TRBV27 and TRBJ1-4; D perhaps matches TRBD1 (6 bases). The CDR3 consists of 15 residues. Germline assignment: CDR1 MNHEY and CDR2 SMNVEV (reference sequence). V was clipped by 6 bases and J by 4 bases, with 15 bases between them. The entire variable domain, with the rest obtained from reference TRBV27 and TRBJ1-4, is as follows: EAQVTQNPRYLITVTGKKLTVTCSQNMNHEYMSWYRQDPGLGLRQIYYSMNVEVTDKGDVPEGYKVSRKEKRNFPLILESPSPNQTSLYFCASSSLGDNNEKLFFGSGTQLSVL.

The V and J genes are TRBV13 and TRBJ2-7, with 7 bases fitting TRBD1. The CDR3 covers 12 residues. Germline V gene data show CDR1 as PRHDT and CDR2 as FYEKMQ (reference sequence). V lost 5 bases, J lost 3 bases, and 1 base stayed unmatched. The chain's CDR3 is CASSPGGYEQYF. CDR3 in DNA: TGTGCCAGCAGCCCAGGGGGCTACGAGCAGTACTTC.

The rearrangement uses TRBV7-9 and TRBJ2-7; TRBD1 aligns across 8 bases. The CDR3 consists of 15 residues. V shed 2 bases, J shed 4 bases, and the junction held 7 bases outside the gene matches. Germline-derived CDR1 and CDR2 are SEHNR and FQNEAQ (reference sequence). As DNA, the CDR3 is TGTGCCAGCAGCTTAACGGGACAGGCTTCGTACGAGCAGTACTTC. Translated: CASSLTGQASYEQYF.

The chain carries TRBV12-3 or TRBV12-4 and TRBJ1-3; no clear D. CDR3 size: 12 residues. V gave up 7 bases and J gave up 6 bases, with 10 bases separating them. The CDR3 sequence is CASNGRENTIYF. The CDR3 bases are TGTGCCAGCAATGGACGGGAAAACACCATATATTTT.

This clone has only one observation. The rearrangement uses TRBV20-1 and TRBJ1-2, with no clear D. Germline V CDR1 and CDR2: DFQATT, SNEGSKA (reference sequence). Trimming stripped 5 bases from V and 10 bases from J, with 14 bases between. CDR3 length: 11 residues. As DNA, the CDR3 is TGCAGTGCTCCTATTGAGGCGGCCTACACCTTC. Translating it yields CSAPIEAAYTF.

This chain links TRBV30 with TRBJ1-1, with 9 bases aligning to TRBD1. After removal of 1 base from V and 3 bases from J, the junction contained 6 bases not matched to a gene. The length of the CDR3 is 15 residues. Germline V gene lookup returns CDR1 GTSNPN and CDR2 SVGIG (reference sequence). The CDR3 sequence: CAWSGSRTGDTEAFF. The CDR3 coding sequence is TGTGCCTGGAGTGGGTCGAGGACAGGGGACACTGAAGCTTTCTTT.

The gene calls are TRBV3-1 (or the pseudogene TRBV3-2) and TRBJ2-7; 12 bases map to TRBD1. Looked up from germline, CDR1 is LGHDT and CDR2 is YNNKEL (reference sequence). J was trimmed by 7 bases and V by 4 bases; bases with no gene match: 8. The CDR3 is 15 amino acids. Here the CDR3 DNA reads TGTGCCAGCAGCCGGGCCGGGACAGGGGGCGAAGAGCAGTACTTC. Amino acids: CASSRAGTGGEEQYF.

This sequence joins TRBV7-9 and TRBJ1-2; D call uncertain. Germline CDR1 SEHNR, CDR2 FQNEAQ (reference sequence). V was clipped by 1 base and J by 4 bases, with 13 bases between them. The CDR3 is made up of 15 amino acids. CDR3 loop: CASSLGADVSYGYTF. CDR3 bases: TGTGCCAGCAGCTTAGGTGCAGACGTGAGCTATGGCTACACCTTC.

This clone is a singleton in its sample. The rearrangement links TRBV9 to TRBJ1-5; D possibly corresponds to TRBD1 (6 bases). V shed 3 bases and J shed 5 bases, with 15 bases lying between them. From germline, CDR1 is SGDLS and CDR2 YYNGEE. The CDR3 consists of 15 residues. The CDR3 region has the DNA TGTGCCAGCAGCGAGGGACACACAAGGGATCAGCCCCAGCATTTT. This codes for CASSEGHTRDQPQHF.

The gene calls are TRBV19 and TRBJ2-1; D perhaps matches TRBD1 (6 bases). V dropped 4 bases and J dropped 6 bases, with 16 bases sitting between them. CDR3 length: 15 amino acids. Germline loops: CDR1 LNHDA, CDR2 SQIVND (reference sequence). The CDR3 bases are TGTGCCAGTAGTAGCCTCAAATCACAGGGCAATGAGCAGTTCTTC. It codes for CASSSLKSQGNEQFF.

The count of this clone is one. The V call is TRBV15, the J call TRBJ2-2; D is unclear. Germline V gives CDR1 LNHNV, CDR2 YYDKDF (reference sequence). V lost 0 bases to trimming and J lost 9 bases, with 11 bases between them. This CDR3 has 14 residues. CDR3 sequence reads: CATSRDRTARELFF. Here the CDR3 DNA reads TGTGCCACCAGCAGAGATAGGACGGCGCGGGAGCTGTTTTTT.